A selection of T cell receptor beta chains follows, all from one sample in a study of shared clonotypes between healthy human individuals. This table comes from immunoSEQ multiplex PCR, and its TCRdb copy is limited to in-frame clones, with some not included. The sample holds about 470,000 clones, about 85% seen once. Sequences were obtained from PBMCs. All receptors come from a woman in her thirties or forties in good health. Some clones in this sample may be carry-over from other donors' samples. Each CDR3 is given with its conserved first and last residue. Each record gives: D gene, V gene, clone size, J gene, CDR3 DNA, CDR3 protein. The D gene is left open where the match is weak. Some rows have no size entry. The others give once, few or many, or a class for an expanded clone.

d_call: -; v_call: TRBV7-2; clone_size: -; j_call: TRBJ1-1; cdr3_nt: TGTGCCAGCAGCTTAAGGGGTGAAGCTTTCTTT; cdr3_aa: CASSLRGEAFF
d_call: TRBD1; v_call: TRBV5-1; clone_size: -; j_call: TRBJ2-2; cdr3_nt: TGCGCCAGCAGCTTTCTACCGACAGGGGGCACCGGGGAGCTGTTTTTT; cdr3_aa: CASSFLPTGGTGELFF
d_call: TRBD1; v_call: TRBV9; clone_size: many; j_call: TRBJ2-5; cdr3_nt: TGTGCCAGCAGCCTGCTAGGGACAGGGGAAGAGACCCAGTACTTC; cdr3_aa: CASSLLGTGEETQYF
d_call: -; v_call: TRBV7-6; clone_size: -; j_call: TRBJ1-2; cdr3_nt: TGTGCCAGCAGCCAGACGGACTATGGCTACACCTTC; cdr3_aa: CASSQTDYGYTF
d_call: TRBD2; v_call: TRBV14; clone_size: -; j_call: TRBJ2-3; cdr3_nt: TGTGCCAGCAGCCAAGATCTAAGCGGGAGGGTCACAGATACACAGTATTTT; cdr3_aa: CASSQDLSGRVTDTQYF
d_call: -; v_call: TRBV7-3; clone_size: few; j_call: TRBJ1-1; cdr3_nt: TGTGCCAGCAGCTTAACAGGGAACACTGAAGCTTTCTTT; cdr3_aa: CASSLTGNTEAFF
d_call: -; v_call: TRBV18; clone_size: -; j_call: TRBJ2-4; cdr3_nt: TGTGCCAGCTCACCCCTTCTTATGAGGGAGGAGCGTACCAACATTCAGTACTTC; cdr3_aa: CASSPLLMREERTNIQYF
d_call: -; v_call: TRBV30; clone_size: -; j_call: TRBJ2-7; cdr3_nt: TGTGCCTGGAGTGTAAAGCGAAATCCCTACGAGCAGTACTTC; cdr3_aa: CAWSVKRNPYEQYF
d_call: TRBD2; v_call: TRBV5-1; clone_size: -; j_call: TRBJ2-2; cdr3_nt: TGCGCCAGCAGCGGGGGACTAGCGGGCCCGAACACCGGGGAGCTGTTTTTT; cdr3_aa: CASSGGLAGPNTGELFF
d_call: -; v_call: TRBV10-3; clone_size: -; j_call: TRBJ2-2; cdr3_nt: TGTGCCATCAGTGAATACGGAACGAACACCGGGGAGCTGTTTTTT; cdr3_aa: CAISEYGTNTGELFF
d_call: -; v_call: TRBV4-2; clone_size: -; j_call: TRBJ1-1; cdr3_nt: TGTGCCAGCAGCCAAGATCAGGTCACTGAAGCTTTCTTT; cdr3_aa: CASSQDQVTEAFF
d_call: TRBD2; v_call: TRBV15; clone_size: -; j_call: TRBJ2-6; cdr3_nt: TGTGCCACCAGCAGACCCCGGGGGAGGGCTGGGGCCAACGTCCTGACTTTC; cdr3_aa: CATSRPRGRAGANVLTF
d_call: -; v_call: TRBV18; clone_size: -; j_call: TRBJ1-4; cdr3_nt: TGTGCCAGCTCACCGGGGCAACTCGGTGAAAAACTGTTTTTT; cdr3_aa: CASSPGQLGEKLFF
d_call: -; v_call: TRBV18; clone_size: -; j_call: TRBJ2-3; cdr3_nt: TGTGCCAGCTCACCGCGGGCCGACACAGATACGCAGTATTTT; cdr3_aa: CASSPRADTDTQYF
d_call: -; v_call: TRBV28; clone_size: -; j_call: TRBJ2-7; cdr3_nt: TGTGCCAGCAGTAACCCCTTCCCCTACGAGCAGTACTTC; cdr3_aa: CASSNPFPYEQYF
d_call: -; v_call: TRBV5-6; clone_size: -; j_call: TRBJ2-5; cdr3_nt: TGTGCCAGCAGCCGATATCTCAGGGGGGGCTCTGGTGAGACCCAGTACTTC; cdr3_aa: CASSRYLRGGSGETQYF
d_call: -; v_call: TRBV30; clone_size: few; j_call: TRBJ2-5; cdr3_nt: TGTGCCTGGAGTATAAAGGGATCGGAGACCCAGTACTTC; cdr3_aa: CAWSIKGSETQYF
d_call: TRBD1; v_call: TRBV30; clone_size: -; j_call: TRBJ1-4; cdr3_nt: TGTGCCTGGAGTGGAGCCCGGGACAGGTTCGAAAAACTGTTTTTT; cdr3_aa: CAWSGARDRFEKLFF
d_call: TRBD2; v_call: TRBV7-3; clone_size: -; j_call: TRBJ2-3; cdr3_nt: TGTGCCAGCAGCTTAACCTCGGCTAGCGGGAGGACAGATACGCAGTATTTT; cdr3_aa: CASSLTSASGRTDTQYF
d_call: TRBD1; v_call: TRBV13; clone_size: -; j_call: TRBJ2-1; cdr3_nt: TGTGCCAGCAGCGCGAACAGGGGAGAGGTCTACAATGAGCAGTTCTTC; cdr3_aa: CASSANRGEVYNEQFF
d_call: -; v_call: TRBV28; clone_size: -; j_call: TRBJ2-2; cdr3_nt: TGTGCCAGCAGTTGGGGAAATTTGGCCGGGGAGCTGTTTTTT; cdr3_aa: CASSWGNLAGELFF
d_call: TRBD2; v_call: TRBV11-2; clone_size: -; j_call: TRBJ2-1; cdr3_nt: TGTGCCAGCAGCTTAGATCTTGGCCTAGCGGGAGTCGGAGAGCAGTTCTTC; cdr3_aa: CASSLDLGLAGVGEQFF
d_call: TRBD1; v_call: TRBV7-9; clone_size: -; j_call: TRBJ2-7; cdr3_nt: TGTGCCAGCAGCCCAACAGGGGGCGCCTACGAGCAGTACTTC; cdr3_aa: CASSPTGGAYEQYF
d_call: TRBD1; v_call: TRBV5-1; clone_size: -; j_call: TRBJ1-4; cdr3_nt: TGCGCCAGCAGCCCCGGGACAGGGGGTTTTGGTAATGAAAAACTGTTTTTT; cdr3_aa: CASSPGTGGFGNEKLFF
d_call: -; v_call: TRBV19; clone_size: -; j_call: TRBJ1-5; cdr3_nt: TGTGCCAGTTCCCCGCGGTCCCAGCCCTGGCCCCAGCATTTT; cdr3_aa: CASSPRSQPWPQHF
d_call: -; v_call: TRBV15; clone_size: -; j_call: TRBJ1-4; cdr3_nt: TGTGCCACCAGCAGAGTTCAGGGGTCGGGTTTTTATGAAAAACTGTTTTTT; cdr3_aa: CATSRVQGSGFYEKLFF
d_call: -; v_call: TRBV5-4; clone_size: few; j_call: TRBJ2-2; cdr3_nt: TGTGCCAGCAGCCCCCGTGTTTCCGTAACCGGGGAGCTGTTTTTT; cdr3_aa: CASSPRVSVTGELFF
d_call: -; v_call: TRBV9; clone_size: -; j_call: TRBJ2-5; cdr3_nt: TGTGCCAGCAGCCCGGGGCGGATGGAGACCCAGTACTTC; cdr3_aa: CASSPGRMETQYF
d_call: -; v_call: TRBV2; clone_size: -; j_call: TRBJ1-1; cdr3_nt: TGTGCCAGCAGCCCTGGGACCACCAGTTACACTGAAGCTTTCTTT; cdr3_aa: CASSPGTTSYTEAFF
d_call: -; v_call: TRBV18; clone_size: once; j_call: TRBJ2-1; cdr3_nt: TGTGCCAGCTCACCAGGGGACAATGAGCAGTTCTTC; cdr3_aa: CASSPGDNEQFF
d_call: TRBD2; v_call: TRBV6-1; clone_size: -; j_call: TRBJ2-3; cdr3_nt: TGTGCCAGCACGGGACTAGTTGGCACAGATACGCAGTATTTT; cdr3_aa: CASTGLVGTDTQYF
d_call: -; v_call: TRBV19; clone_size: few; j_call: TRBJ1-5; cdr3_nt: TGTGCCAGTAGTGCACTTCCGGGGGGGCAGCCCCAGCATTTT; cdr3_aa: CASSALPGGQPQHF
d_call: -; v_call: TRBV7-3; clone_size: -; j_call: TRBJ2-1; cdr3_nt: TGTGCCAGCAGCTCTCGTCTAGCGAGTGATGAGCAGTTCTTC; cdr3_aa: CASSSRLASDEQFF